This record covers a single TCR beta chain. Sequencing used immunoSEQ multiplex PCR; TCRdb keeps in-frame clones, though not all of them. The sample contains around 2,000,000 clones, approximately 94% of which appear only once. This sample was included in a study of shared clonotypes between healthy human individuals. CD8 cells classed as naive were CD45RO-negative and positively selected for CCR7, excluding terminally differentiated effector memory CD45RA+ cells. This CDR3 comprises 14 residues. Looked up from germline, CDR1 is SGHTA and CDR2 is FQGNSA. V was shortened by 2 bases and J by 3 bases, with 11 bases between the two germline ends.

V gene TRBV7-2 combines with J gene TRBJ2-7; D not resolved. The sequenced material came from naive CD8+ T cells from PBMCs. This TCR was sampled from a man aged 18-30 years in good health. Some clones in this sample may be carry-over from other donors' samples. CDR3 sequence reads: CASSLILWDYEQYF. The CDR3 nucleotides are TGTGCCAGCAGCTTAATCCTTTGGGACTACGAGCAGTACTTC.